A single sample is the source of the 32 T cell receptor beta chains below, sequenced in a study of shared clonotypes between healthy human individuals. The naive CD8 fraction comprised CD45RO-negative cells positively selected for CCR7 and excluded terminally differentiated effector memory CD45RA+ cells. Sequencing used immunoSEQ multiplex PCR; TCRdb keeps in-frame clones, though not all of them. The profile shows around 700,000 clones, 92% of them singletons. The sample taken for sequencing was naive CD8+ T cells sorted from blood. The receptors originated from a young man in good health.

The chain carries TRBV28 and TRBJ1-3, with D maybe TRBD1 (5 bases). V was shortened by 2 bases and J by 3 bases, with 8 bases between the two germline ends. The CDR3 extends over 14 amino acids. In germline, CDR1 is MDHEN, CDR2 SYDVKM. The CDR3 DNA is TGTGCCAGCAGTTTAGGGGGGATTGGAAACACCATATATTTT. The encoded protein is CASSLGGIGNTIYF.

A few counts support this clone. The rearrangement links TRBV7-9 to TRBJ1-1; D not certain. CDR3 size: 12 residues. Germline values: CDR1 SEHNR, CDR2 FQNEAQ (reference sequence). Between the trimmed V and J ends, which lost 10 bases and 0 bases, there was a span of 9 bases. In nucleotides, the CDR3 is TGTGCCACCTTCGGATTGAACACTGAAGCTTTCTTT. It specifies CATFGLNTEAFF.

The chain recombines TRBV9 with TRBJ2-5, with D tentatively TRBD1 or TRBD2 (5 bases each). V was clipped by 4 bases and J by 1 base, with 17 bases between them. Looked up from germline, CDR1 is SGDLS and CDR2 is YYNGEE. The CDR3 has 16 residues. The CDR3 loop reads CASSPTTGLSQETQYF. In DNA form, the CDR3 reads TGTGCCAGCAGCCCCACAACGGGGCTCAGCCAAGAGACCCAGTACTTC. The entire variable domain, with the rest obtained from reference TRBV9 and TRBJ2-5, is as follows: DSGVTQTPKHLITATGQRVTLRCSPRSGDLSVYWYQQSLDQGLQFLIQYYNGEERAKGNILERFSAQQFPDLHSELNLSSLELGDSALYFCASSPTTGLSQETQYFGPGTRLLVL.

CDR3 amino acids: CASYHGGKDEQFF. Here the CDR3 DNA reads TGTGCCAGCTACCACGGCGGAAAGGATGAGCAGTTCTTC. The V call is TRBV18, the J call TRBJ2-1; D not resolved. The CDR3 spans 13 residues. Germline V gene lookup returns CDR1 KGHSH and CDR2 LQKENI. Trimming took off 7 bases at V and 8 bases at J, with 15 bases between the two ends.

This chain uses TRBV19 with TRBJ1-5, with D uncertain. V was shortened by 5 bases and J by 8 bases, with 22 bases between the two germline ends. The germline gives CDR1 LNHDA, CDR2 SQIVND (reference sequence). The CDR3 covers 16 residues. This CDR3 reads CASSGTGLGWREPQHF. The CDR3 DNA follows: TGTGCCAGTAGTGGTACGGGTCTCGGGTGGAGGGAGCCCCAGCATTTT.

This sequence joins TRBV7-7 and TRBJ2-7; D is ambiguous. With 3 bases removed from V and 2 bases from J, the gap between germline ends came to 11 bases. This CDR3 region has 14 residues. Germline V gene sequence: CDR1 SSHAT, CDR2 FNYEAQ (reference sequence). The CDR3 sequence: CASSLKRSPYEQYF. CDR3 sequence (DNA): TGTGCCAGCAGCTTGAAACGGAGCCCCTACGAGCAGTACTTC.

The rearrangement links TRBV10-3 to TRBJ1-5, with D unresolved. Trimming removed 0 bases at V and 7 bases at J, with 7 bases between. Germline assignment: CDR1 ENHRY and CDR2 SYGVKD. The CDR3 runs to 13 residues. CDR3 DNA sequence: TGTGCCATCAGTGAGTCTGGCAGGCAGCCCCAGCATTTT. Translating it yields CAISESGRQPQHF.

The chain's CDR3 is CASSQVADDSGGRGTDTQYF. The CDR3, as DNA: TGCGCCAGCAGCCAAGTCGCAGACGATTCAGGGGGAAGGGGCACAGATACGCAGTATTTT. The rearrangement joins TRBV4-1 to TRBJ2-3; 7 nucleotides match TRBD1. The germline CDR1 and CDR2 sequences are MGHRA and YSYEKL. V lost 1 base and J lost 1; bases outside the gene matches: 17. The CDR3 is made up of 20 amino acids.

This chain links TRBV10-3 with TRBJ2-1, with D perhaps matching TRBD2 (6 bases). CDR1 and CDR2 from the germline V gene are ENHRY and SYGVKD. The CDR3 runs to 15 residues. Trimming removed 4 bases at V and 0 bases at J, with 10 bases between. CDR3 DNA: TGTGCCATCAGTGGGGACGGGAGCTCCTACAATGAGCAGTTCTTC. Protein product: CAISGDGSSYNEQFF.

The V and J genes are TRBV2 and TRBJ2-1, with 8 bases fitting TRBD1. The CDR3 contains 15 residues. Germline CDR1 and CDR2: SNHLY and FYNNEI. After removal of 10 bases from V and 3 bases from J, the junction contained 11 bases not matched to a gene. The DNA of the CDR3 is TGTGCCATCATAGACCGGGACAGGAACTACAATGAGCAGTTCTTC. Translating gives CAIIDRDRNYNEQFF.

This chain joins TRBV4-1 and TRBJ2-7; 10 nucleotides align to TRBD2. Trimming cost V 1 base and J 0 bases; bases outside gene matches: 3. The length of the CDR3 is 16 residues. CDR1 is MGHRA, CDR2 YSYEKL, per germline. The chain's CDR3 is CASSQGSSGSSYEQYF. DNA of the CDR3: TGCGCCAGCAGCCAAGGTTCTAGCGGGAGCTCCTACGAGCAGTACTTC.

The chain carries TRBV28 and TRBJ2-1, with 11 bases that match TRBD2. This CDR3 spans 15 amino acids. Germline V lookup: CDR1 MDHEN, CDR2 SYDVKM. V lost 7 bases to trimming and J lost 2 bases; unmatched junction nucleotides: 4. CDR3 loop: CASTGTSGPYNEQFF. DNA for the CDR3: TGTGCCAGCACCGGGACTAGCGGCCCCTACAATGAGCAGTTCTTC. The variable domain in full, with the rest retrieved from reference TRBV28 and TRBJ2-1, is DVKVTQSSRYLVKRTGEKVFLECVQDMDHENMFWYRQDPGLGLRLIYFSYDVKMKEKGDIPEGYSVSREKKERFSLILESASTNQTSMYLCASTGTSGPYNEQFFGPGTRLTVL.

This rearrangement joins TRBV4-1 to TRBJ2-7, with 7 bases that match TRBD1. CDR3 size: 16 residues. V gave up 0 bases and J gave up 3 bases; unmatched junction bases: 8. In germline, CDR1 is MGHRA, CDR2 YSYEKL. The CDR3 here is CASSQEDRRNLYEQYF. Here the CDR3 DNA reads TGCGCCAGCAGCCAAGAGGACAGGCGGAACCTCTACGAGCAGTACTTC.

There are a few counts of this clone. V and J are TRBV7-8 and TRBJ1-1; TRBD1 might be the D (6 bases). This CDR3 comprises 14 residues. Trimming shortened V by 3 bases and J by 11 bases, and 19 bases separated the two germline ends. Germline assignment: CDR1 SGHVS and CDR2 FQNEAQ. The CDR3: CASSFTNGGDGAFF. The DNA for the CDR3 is TGTGCCAGCAGCTTCACGAACGGGGGCGATGGGGCTTTCTTT.

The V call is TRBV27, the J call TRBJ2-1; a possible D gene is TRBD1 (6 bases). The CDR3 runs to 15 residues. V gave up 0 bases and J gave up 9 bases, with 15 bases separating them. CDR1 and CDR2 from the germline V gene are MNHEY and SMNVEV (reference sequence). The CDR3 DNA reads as TGTGCCAGCAGTTTATCTGGGCGCGAGGGGGTTGAGCAGTTCTTC. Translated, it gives CASSLSGREGVEQFF.

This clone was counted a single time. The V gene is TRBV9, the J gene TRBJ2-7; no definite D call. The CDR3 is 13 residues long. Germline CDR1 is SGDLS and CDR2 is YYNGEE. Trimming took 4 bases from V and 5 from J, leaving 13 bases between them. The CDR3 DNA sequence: TGTGCCAGCAGCCCACGAAATTCCCACGAGCAGTACTTC. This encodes CASSPRNSHEQYF.

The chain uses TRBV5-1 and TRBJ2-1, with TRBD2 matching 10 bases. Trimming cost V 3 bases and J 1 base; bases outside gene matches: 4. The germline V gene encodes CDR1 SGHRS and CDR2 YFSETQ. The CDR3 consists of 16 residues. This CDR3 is CASSSETSGSYNEQFF. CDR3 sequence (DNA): TGCGCCAGCAGCTCCGAGACTAGCGGGTCCTACAATGAGCAGTTCTTC.

The CDR3 DNA follows: TGTGCCAGCAGCGAGGGAAGAGGGGCAGGGCGAGACGAGCAGTACTTC. Translating it yields CASSEGRGAGRDEQYF. The chain uses TRBV9 and TRBJ2-7; the D call may be TRBD1 or TRBD2 (5 bases each). The germline V gene encodes CDR1 SGDLS and CDR2 YYNGEE. CDR3 size: 16 residues. V lost 3 bases, J lost 5 bases, and 21 bases lay in between.

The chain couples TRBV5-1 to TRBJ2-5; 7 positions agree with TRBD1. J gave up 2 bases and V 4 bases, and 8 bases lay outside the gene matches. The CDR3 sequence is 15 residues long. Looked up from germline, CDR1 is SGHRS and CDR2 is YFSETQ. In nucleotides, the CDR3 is TGCGCCAGCAGCCCCTTAGGGGGCCCACAAGAGACCCAGTACTTC. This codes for CASSPLGGPQETQYF.

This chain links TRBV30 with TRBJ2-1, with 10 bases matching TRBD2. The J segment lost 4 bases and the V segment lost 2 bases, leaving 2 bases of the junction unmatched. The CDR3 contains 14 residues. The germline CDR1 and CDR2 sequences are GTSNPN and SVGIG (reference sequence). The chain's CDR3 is CAWSTTSGYNEQFF. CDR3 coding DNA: TGTGCCTGGAGTACGACTAGCGGGTACAATGAGCAGTTCTTC.

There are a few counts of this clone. The CDR3 region is CASSSGKGSSYNEQFF. The DNA of the CDR3 is TGCGCCAGCAGTAGCGGGAAAGGGAGCTCCTACAATGAGCAGTTCTTC. The chain uses TRBV10-1 and TRBJ2-1; 7 nucleotides line up with TRBD2. Trimming removed 5 bases from V and 0 bases from J; junction bases left unmatched: 7. The CDR3 has 16 residues. Germline loops: CDR1 WNHNN, CDR2 SYGVQD (reference sequence).

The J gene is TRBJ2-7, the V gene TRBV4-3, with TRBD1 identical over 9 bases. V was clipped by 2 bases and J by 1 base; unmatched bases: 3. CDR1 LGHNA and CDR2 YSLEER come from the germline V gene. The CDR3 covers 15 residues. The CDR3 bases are TGCGCCAGCAGCCAAATACAGGGGGCGTCCTACGAGCAGTACTTC. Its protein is CASSQIQGASYEQYF.

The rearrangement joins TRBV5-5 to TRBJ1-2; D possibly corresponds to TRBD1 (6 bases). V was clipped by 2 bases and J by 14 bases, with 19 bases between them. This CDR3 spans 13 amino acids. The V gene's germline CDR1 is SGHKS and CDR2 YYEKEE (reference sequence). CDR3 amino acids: CASSFFHPGAKTF. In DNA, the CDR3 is TGTGCCAGCAGCTTTTTCCACCCGGGGGCAAAGACCTTC.

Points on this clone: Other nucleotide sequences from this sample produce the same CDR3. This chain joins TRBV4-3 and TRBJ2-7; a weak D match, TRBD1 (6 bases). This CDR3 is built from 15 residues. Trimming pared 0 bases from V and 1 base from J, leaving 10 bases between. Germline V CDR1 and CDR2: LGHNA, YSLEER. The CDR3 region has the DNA TGCGCCAGCAGCCAAGACAGGGGAACGTCCTACGAGCAGTACTTC. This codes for CASSQDRGTSYEQYF.

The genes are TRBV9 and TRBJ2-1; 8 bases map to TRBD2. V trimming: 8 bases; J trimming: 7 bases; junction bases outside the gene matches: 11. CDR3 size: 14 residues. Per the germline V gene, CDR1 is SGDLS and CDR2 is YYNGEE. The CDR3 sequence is CASSASGFLNEQFF. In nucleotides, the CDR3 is TGTGCCAGTTCGGCTAGCGGGTTTTTGAATGAGCAGTTCTTC.

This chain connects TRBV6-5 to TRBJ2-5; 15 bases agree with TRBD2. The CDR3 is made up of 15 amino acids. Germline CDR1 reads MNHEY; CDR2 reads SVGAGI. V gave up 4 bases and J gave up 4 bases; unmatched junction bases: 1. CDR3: CASSLGLAGGETQYF. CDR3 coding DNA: TGTGCCAGCAGTTTGGGACTAGCGGGAGGAGAGACCCAGTACTTC.

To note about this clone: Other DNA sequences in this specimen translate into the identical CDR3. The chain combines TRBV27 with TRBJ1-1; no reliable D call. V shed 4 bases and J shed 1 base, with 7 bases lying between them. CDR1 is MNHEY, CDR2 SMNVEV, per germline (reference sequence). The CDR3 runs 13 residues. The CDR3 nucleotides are TGTGCCAGCAGTTCGAGAGGGAACACTGAAGCTTTCTTT. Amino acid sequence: CASSSRGNTEAFF.

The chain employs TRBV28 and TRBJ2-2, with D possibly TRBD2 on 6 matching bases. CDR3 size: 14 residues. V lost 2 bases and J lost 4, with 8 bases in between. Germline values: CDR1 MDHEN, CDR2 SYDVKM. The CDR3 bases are TGTGCCAGCAGTTTAACGGGGGTCACCGGGGAGCTGTTTTTT. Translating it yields CASSLTGVTGELFF.

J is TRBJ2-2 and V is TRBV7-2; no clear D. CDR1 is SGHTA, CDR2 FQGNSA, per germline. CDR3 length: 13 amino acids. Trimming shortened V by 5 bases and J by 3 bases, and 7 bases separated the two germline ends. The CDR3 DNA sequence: TGTGCCAGCAGCCCCCTGGACACCGGGGAGCTGTTTTTT. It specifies CASSPLDTGELFF.

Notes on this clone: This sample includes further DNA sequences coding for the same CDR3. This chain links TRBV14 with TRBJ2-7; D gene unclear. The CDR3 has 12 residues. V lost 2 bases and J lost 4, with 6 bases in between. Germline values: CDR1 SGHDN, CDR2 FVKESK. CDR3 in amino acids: CASSQRPYEQYF. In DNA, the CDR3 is TGTGCCAGCAGCCAACGCCCATACGAGCAGTACTTC.

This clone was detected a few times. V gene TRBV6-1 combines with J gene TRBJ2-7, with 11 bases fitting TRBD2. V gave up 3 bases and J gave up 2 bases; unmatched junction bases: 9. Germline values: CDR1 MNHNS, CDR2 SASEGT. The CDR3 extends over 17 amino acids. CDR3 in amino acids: CASSDNPGLAVTYEQYF. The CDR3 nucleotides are TGTGCCAGCAGTGACAATCCGGGACTAGCGGTGACCTACGAGCAGTACTTC.

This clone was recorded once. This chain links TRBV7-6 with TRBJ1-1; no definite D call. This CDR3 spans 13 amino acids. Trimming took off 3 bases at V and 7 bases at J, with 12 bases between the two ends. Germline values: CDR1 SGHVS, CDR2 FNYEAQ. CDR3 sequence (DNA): TGTGCCAGCAGCTTTACAGCAGAACGTGAAGCTTTCTTT. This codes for CASSFTAEREAFF.